This is a list of T cell receptor beta chains from one sample in a study of blood T cell repertoires in COVID-19. Measured with immunoSEQ multiplex PCR; TCRdb has only the in-frame clones, and not every one. The table has over 200,000 clones, 75% to 90% seen once; the top ten hold approximately 0.7%. Sequencing was done on a sample of peripheral blood. The receptors come from a middle-aged man with acute or convalescent COVID-19. Both conserved end residues are part of each CDR3. D genes are given only for firm matches. The listing skips clone size in some rows; elsewhere it reads once, few, many or a size class.

j_call	d_call	clone_size	v_call	cdr3_nt	cdr3_aa
TRBJ1-1	TRBD1	.	TRBV3-1/TRBV3-2	TGTGCCAGCAGCTTTACAGGGGTTAGGAGCACTGAAGCTTTCTTT	CASSFTGVRSTEAFF
TRBJ2-1	TRBD2	.	TRBV25-1	TGTGCCAGCAGTGAATCCACCGGGGGGGAGCAGTTCTTC	CASSESTGGEQFF
TRBJ2-5	TRBD2	.	TRBV3-1/TRBV3-2	TGTGCCAGCCTAGCGGGGGGGCCGGAGACCCAGTACTTC	CASLAGGPETQYF
TRBJ2-3	.	.	TRBV2	TGTGCCAGCAGTGGGAGGATAAGCACAGATACGCAGTATTTT	CASSGRISTDTQYF
TRBJ2-7	.	.	TRBV28	TGTGCCAGCAGACCTCACAGGGCCGGCATCCTCTACGAGCAGTACTTC	CASRPHRAGILYEQYF
TRBJ2-7	TRBD1	.	TRBV5-1	TGCGCCAGCAGCCCGGGACAGGGCCATAAGCAGTACTTC	CASSPGQGHKQYF
TRBJ1-5	.	.	TRBV28	TGTGCCCAAGCGGGGGGCGCGGGGCAGCCCCAGCATTTT	CAQAGGAGQPQHF
TRBJ1-2	.	.	TRBV5-6	TGTGCCAGCAGCTTGAGTCAGGGTAACTATGGCTACACCTTC	CASSLSQGNYGYTF
TRBJ2-3	TRBD1	.	TRBV5-4	TGTGCCAGCAGCCACAGGGGGCGGGATACGCAGTATTTT	CASSHRGRDTQYF
TRBJ2-1	TRBD2	.	TRBV9	TGTGCCAGCAGCCCCGAGGGCGGGAGCTCCTACAATGAGCAGTTCTTC	CASSPEGGSSYNEQFF
TRBJ2-7	.	.	TRBV2	TGTGCCAGCAGTGACTGGACAGAAACCTACGAGCAGTACTTC	CASSDWTETYEQYF
TRBJ2-2	.	.	TRBV30	TGTGCCTGGAGTTCGCTGGGAGCCGGGGAGCTGTTTTTT	CAWSSLGAGELFF
TRBJ2-7	.	.	TRBV3-1/TRBV3-2	TGTGCCAGCAGCCAGGAGATTGGAGGTTTTTACGAGCAGTACTTC	CASSQEIGGFYEQYF
TRBJ2-7	.	few	TRBV5-5	TGTGCCAGCAGCACCGACAGCTACGAGCAGTACTTC	CASSTDSYEQYF
TRBJ2-3	.	once	TRBV28	TGTGCCAGCAGTTCCCCTCCCCCCGACAGAACAGATACGCAGTATTTT	CASSSPPPDRTDTQYF
TRBJ2-5	TRBD1	.	TRBV29-1	TGCAGCGTCGACAGGGGAGAAGAGACCCAGTACTTC	CSVDRGEETQYF
TRBJ2-7	TRBD1	.	TRBV10-3	TGTGCCATCAGCCCGGGACAGGTCTCCTACGAGCAGTACTTC	CAISPGQVSYEQYF
TRBJ1-2	.	.	TRBV6-5	TGTGCCAGCACAGACAGACACTATGGCTACACCTTC	CASTDRHYGYTF
TRBJ2-3	.	once	TRBV6-1	TGTGCCAGCAATGAACGGGGTAGCACAGATACGCAGTATTTT	CASNERGSTDTQYF
TRBJ1-6	.	.	TRBV18	TGTGCCAGCTCACCGGCTCGGGATAATTCACCCCTCCACTTT	CASSPARDNSPLHF
TRBJ1-1	.	.	TRBV27	TGTGCCAGCAGTTTGGGGCGGGGTACGGCCACTGAAGCTTTCTTT	CASSLGRGTATEAFF